The 18 T cell receptor beta chains reported below all come from one sample, sequenced in a study of blood T cell repertoires in COVID-19. Data came from immunoSEQ multiplex PCR; TCRdb stores just in-frame clones and leaves some out. This repertoire shows some 270,000 clones, 70% to 90% found once; its top ten account for 3.5% to 5.5%. The sample consisted of PBMCs or T cells enriched from blood (not recorded which). These receptors all come from a woman younger than 45 who had recovered from COVID-19.

This sequence joins TRBV5-4 and TRBJ2-1; D is undetermined. V gave up 1 base and J gave up 7 bases, with 12 bases separating them. The germline V gene has CDR1 SGHNT and CDR2 YYREEE (reference sequence). This CDR3 region has 14 residues. The CDR3 spells CASSLYISSNEQFF. The CDR3 nucleotides read TGTGCCAGCAGCTTGTATATTAGCTCAAATGAGCAGTTCTTC.

The chain carries TRBV12-5 and TRBJ1-2, with D possibly being TRBD1 (5 bases). CDR3 length equals 14 residues. Germline V gene sequence: CDR1 LGHNT, CDR2 FRNRAP. Trimming pared 2 bases from V and 2 bases from J, leaving 9 bases between. CDR3 in amino acids: CASGLSDRNYGYTF. CDR3 DNA sequence: TGTGCTAGTGGTTTGAGCGACAGAAACTATGGCTACACCTTC.

This clone was observed once. This sample also contains other DNA sequences that code for the same CDR3. The chain is built from TRBV24-1 and TRBJ2-3; maybe TRBD1 (5 bases). The length of the CDR3 is 15 residues. Trimming removed 4 bases from V and 0 bases from J, with 10 bases in between. Germline V CDR1 and CDR2: KGHDR, SFDVKD. CDR3 amino acids: CATSDLTGSTDTQYF. The DNA of the CDR3 is TGTGCCACCAGTGACCTAACAGGTAGCACAGATACGCAGTATTTT.

The rearrangement joins TRBV2 to TRBJ1-5; D gene unclear. The ends were cut back, 6 bases at V and 0 bases at J, with 12 bases in the middle. CDR3 length: 15 residues. Germline V lookup: CDR1 SNHLY, CDR2 FYNNEI. CDR3 coding DNA: TGTGCCAGCAGCCCCCGGGGAAATAGCAATCAGCCCCAGCATTTT. It codes for CASSPRGNSNQPQHF.

Worth noting for this clone: The junction departs from germline at one end; a sequencing error may be responsible. The chain employs TRBV27 and TRBJ1-3, with D possibly matching TRBD1 (5 bases). Per the germline V gene, CDR1 is MNHEY and CDR2 is SMNVEV (reference sequence). The CDR3 spans 15 residues. DNA for the CDR3: TGTGCCAGCAGCTTATCCTGGGGCCTCGGAAACACCATATATTTT. Protein product: CASSLSWGLGNTIYF.

This chain links TRBV2 with TRBJ2-7; 9 bases match TRBD1. Losses at the gene ends were 5 bases for V and 0 bases for J; bases not matched to a gene: 17. This CDR3 spans 19 amino acids. CDR1 and CDR2 (germline): SNHLY, FYNNEI. CDR3 residues: CASSFTRPGTGRSSYEQYF. CDR3 coding DNA: TGTGCCAGCAGTTTTACCCGCCCCGGGACAGGGCGAAGCTCCTACGAGCAGTACTTC.

The chain employs TRBV13 and TRBJ1-6, with TRBD1 identical over 11 bases. Germline V lookup: CDR1 PRHDT, CDR2 FYEKMQ (reference sequence). The CDR3 totals 15 residues. The V and J ends lost 5 bases and 9 bases, in that order; junction bases with no gene match: 6. The CDR3 nucleotides read TGTGCCAGCAGCGTACCGGGACAGGGGGGTTCACCCCTCCACTTT. This gives the protein CASSVPGQGGSPLHF.

The V and J genes are TRBV9 and TRBJ1-1; 7 bases align to TRBD1. CDR1 SGDLS and CDR2 YYNGEE come from the germline V gene. The trim removed 2 bases at V and 2 bases at J, leaving 3 bases unmatched. The CDR3 extends over 14 amino acids. In nucleotides, the CDR3 is TGTGCCAGCAGCGTGGGACAGAGAAACACTGAAGCTTTCTTT. Its protein is CASSVGQRNTEAFF.

V gene TRBV7-3 combines with J gene TRBJ1-2, with a tentative D call TRBD1 (5 bases). CDR3 length: 13 amino acids. The germline V gene has CDR1 SGHTA and CDR2 FQGTGA. The V end was cut by 0 bases, the J end by 4 bases, with 6 bases between. The DNA of the CDR3 is TGTGCCAGCAGCTTAACGGGGGGCTATGGCTACACCTTC. Its protein product is CASSLTGGYGYTF.

Remarks on this clone: At one end, the junction sequence differs from germline, possibly due to a read error. The rearrangement joins TRBV10-1 to TRBJ2-7; D not resolved. The CDR3 runs to 11 residues. Germline V gives CDR1 WNHNN, CDR2 SYGVQD (reference sequence). CDR3 bases: TGCGCCAGCAGTGTATCCTCCGAGCAGTACTTC. Translating it yields CASSVSSEQYF.

The rearrangement uses TRBV6-5 and TRBJ1-3, with a weak D call TRBD1 (5 bases). The V end was cut by 0 bases, the J end by 5 bases, with 8 bases between. The CDR3 is 14 amino acids. Germline CDR1 and CDR2: MNHEY and SVGAGI. The CDR3, as DNA: TGTGCCAGCAGTTACTCCGGGGGTAGAAACACCATATATTTT. Amino acid sequence: CASSYSGGRNTIYF.

The chain employs TRBV14 and TRBJ1-2, with D uncertain. Trimming pared 0 bases from V and 8 bases from J, leaving 13 bases between. This CDR3 has 14 residues. Germline V gene lookup returns CDR1 SGHDN and CDR2 FVKESK. This CDR3 reads CASSQERLVGGYTF. The CDR3 DNA sequence: TGTGCCAGCAGCCAAGAAAGACTTGTCGGCGGCTACACCTTC.

This clone came up once. The chain links TRBV6-8 to TRBJ1-2, with 9 bases aligning to TRBD1. In germline, CDR1 is MNHGY, CDR2 SAAAGT. The CDR3 contains 16 residues. V shed 6 bases, J shed 2 bases, and the junction held 10 bases outside the gene matches. The CDR3 nucleotides read TGTGCCAGCAGCCCAGAATTGACAGGGGGAAACTATGGCTACACCTTC. The encoded protein is CASSPELTGGNYGYTF.

The chain links TRBV7-9 to TRBJ2-5, with 8 bases aligning to TRBD1. This CDR3 has 16 residues. Germline V CDR1 and CDR2: SEHNR, FQNEAQ (reference sequence). The V and J ends lost 5 bases and 4 bases, in that order; junction bases with no gene match: 12. The CDR3 DNA reads TGTGCCAGCAGCCCTCGGACAGGGAAGGAACGAGAGACCCAGTACTTC. Protein product: CASSPRTGKERETQYF.

The chain recombines TRBV2 with TRBJ1-1; D gene ambiguous. The CDR3 spans 12 residues. Germline assignment: CDR1 SNHLY and CDR2 FYNNEI. V was pared by 6 bases and J by 6 bases, with 11 bases between. CDR3 residues: CASRTEPAEAFF. The DNA of the CDR3 is TGTGCCAGCAGGACGGAGCCGGCTGAAGCTTTCTTT.

The rearrangement uses TRBV2 and TRBJ2-7; no definite D call. In germline, CDR1 is SNHLY, CDR2 FYNNEI. Between the trimmed V and J ends, which lost 11 bases and 3 bases, there was a span of 17 bases. The CDR3 consists of 13 residues. The DNA for the CDR3 is TGTGCCCCCCCCTCTCACAGTTACTACGAGCAGTACTTC. Translating gives CAPPSHSYYEQYF. Full variable domain (remainder filled in from reference TRBV2 and TRBJ2-7): EPEVTQTPSHQVTQMGQEVILRCVPISNHLYFYWYRQILGQKVEFLVSFYNNEISEKSEIFDDQFSVERPDGSNFTLKIRSTKLEDSAMYFCAPPSHSYYEQYFGPGTRLTVT.

The rearrangement links TRBV28 to TRBJ1-1; the D is unclear. CDR1 and CDR2 from the germline V gene are MDHEN and SYDVKM. With 2 bases removed from V and 4 bases from J, the gap between germline ends came to 11 bases. The CDR3 has 14 residues. The CDR3: CASSLIFAGTEAFF. The DNA of the CDR3 is TGTGCCAGCAGTTTAATTTTTGCGGGCACTGAAGCTTTCTTT.

This clone appeared once. The V gene is TRBV18, the J gene TRBJ2-7, with TRBD1 identical over 7 bases. Germline CDR1 is KGHSH and CDR2 is LQKENI. V lost 3 bases, J lost 7 bases, and 9 bases stayed unmatched. This CDR3 is 14 amino acids long. The CDR3, as DNA: TGTGCCAGCTCACCCGGGACAGACTCGGGAGAGCAGTACTTC. Its protein product is CASSPGTDSGEQYF.